These 9 T cell receptor beta chains were all obtained from the same sample, sequenced in a study of CD8+ T cells in alopecia areata. cDNA reverse transcribed from extracted RNA served as the sequencing template. Repertoires were generated with immunoSEQ multiplex PCR, while TCRdb's copy carries only in-frame clones and drops some. The repertoire holds around 270,000 clones, with roughly 50% as singletons. Treatment described: oral pan-JAK inhibitor, 5-10 mg twice daily. The sample here was CD4+ T cells sorted from blood, taken at week 24, from a patient treated with tofacitinib. Receptor source: a human donor with alopecia areata.

This clone appeared a few times. The chain is built from TRBV14 and TRBJ2-1; D is ambiguous. Germline V gives CDR1 SGHDN, CDR2 FVKESK. This CDR3 spans 11 amino acids. V lost 2 bases, J lost 10 bases, and 6 bases lay in between. In DNA, the CDR3 is TGTGCCAGCAGCCAAACCTGGGAGCAGTTCTTC. Its protein product is CASSQTWEQFF.

The rearrangement joins TRBV7-2 to TRBJ1-4; no definite D call. CDR3 size: 13 residues. The ends were cut back, 5 bases at V and 7 bases at J, with 11 bases in the middle. Germline V gives CDR1 SGHTA, CDR2 FQGNSA. The CDR3 sequence is CASSPGRREKLFF. In nucleotides, the CDR3 is TGTGCCAGCAGCCCCGGTAGACGTGAAAAACTGTTTTTT.

The V and J genes are TRBV30 and TRBJ1-1; D gene uncertain. CDR1 is GTSNPN and CDR2 is SVGIG in the germline V gene (reference sequence). Trimming took 0 bases from V and 1 from J, leaving 9 bases between them. This CDR3 comprises 14 residues. Written as DNA, the CDR3 is TGTGCCTGGAGTGTAACCCGAGGGAACACTGAAGCTTTCTTT. Protein sequence: CAWSVTRGNTEAFF.

The rearrangement uses TRBV29-1 and TRBJ1-2; 7 positions agree with TRBD1. V gave up 5 bases and J gave up 4 bases; unmatched junction bases: 7. The CDR3 has 13 amino acids. Germline V gives CDR1 SQVTM, CDR2 ANQGSEA. The CDR3 DNA sequence: TGCAGCGTTTTAGGACAGGAATCCTATGGCTACACCTTC. Protein: CSVLGQESYGYTF.

The chain employs TRBV2 and TRBJ2-2; 7 positions match TRBD1. The CDR3 totals 16 residues. In germline, CDR1 is SNHLY, CDR2 FYNNEI. V shed 2 bases and J 7 bases; nucleotides not matched to a gene: 10. CDR3 amino acids: CASSEPLTGFGGELFF. CDR3 in DNA: TGTGCCAGCAGTGAACCCCTGACAGGGTTCGGCGGGGAGCTGTTTTTT.

The chain recombines TRBV7-2 with TRBJ2-7; D is tentatively TRBD1 or TRBD2 (5 bases each). The V gene lost 0 bases and the J gene lost 2 bases, with 11 bases spanning the gap. This CDR3 region has 15 residues. Germline V gives CDR1 SGHTA, CDR2 FQGNSA. DNA of the CDR3: TGTGCCAGCAGCTTAGCGGGACGGGCCACCTACGAGCAGTACTTC. This gives the protein CASSLAGRATYEQYF.

The chain employs TRBV29-1 and TRBJ2-1; 8 nucleotides agree with TRBD1. The germline CDR1 and CDR2 sequences are SQVTM and ANQGSEA. The CDR3 totals 13 residues. V trimming: 4 bases; J trimming: 8 bases; junction bases outside the gene matches: 7. CDR3 sequence (DNA): TGCAGCGTTGGGACAGGGATTAGGGATGAGCAGTTCTTC. Translating it yields CSVGTGIRDEQFF.

J is TRBJ1-2 and V is TRBV30; unclear D gene. This CDR3 has 14 amino acids. Germline-derived CDR1 and CDR2 are GTSNPN and SVGIG (reference sequence). V lost 2 bases and J lost 4, with 14 bases in between. CDR3 DNA: TGTGCCTGGAGTAGTCAGACCGCCCGCTATGGCTACACCTTC. This sequence encodes CAWSSQTARYGYTF.

The chain links TRBV18 to TRBJ2-2, with D unresolved. This CDR3 is 12 amino acids long. CDR1 is KGHSH, CDR2 LQKENI, per germline. Trimming shortened V by 4 bases and J by 6 bases, and 6 bases separated the two germline ends. CDR3 nucleotide sequence: TGTGCCAGCTCACTCCCATCCGGGGAGCTGTTTTTT. This translates into CASSLPSGELFF.